This TCR beta chain comes out of a study of tumor-infiltrating lymphocytes in primary liver carcinoma (dated 2017 in TCRdb). For context, the study as a whole: Hepatocellular carcinoma (four) or combined HCC and intrahepatic cholangiocarcinoma (one) was present in the five patients, who were three men and two women aged 30 to 69 years. TCRbeta repertoire sequencing covered 35 or so specimens from 5 patients: some 25 tumor regions, 5 adjacent noncancerous liver tissues and 5 peripheral blood samples. Agilent mRNA microarray profiling was performed on the 20 to 25 tumor region samples to relate TCRbeta repertoire diversity to the local molecular phenotype. The five patients had tumors staged T1-T3 N0M0, with maximum diameters ranging from about 4 to 11 cm. For each liver tumor, the study sampled five regions along with adjacent normal tissue and blood, and applied TCRbeta repertoire sequencing, expression microarrays and whole-exome sequencing. Each sample produced roughly 3.5 to 7.13 million productive TCRbeta reads, and read depth showed no significant difference between tissue types. Technical replicate repertoires showed high reproducibility, with mean shared-clone rates roughly 0.89 and correlation coefficients above 0.95. The paper's findings and limits, for the study overall: The study included only a few patients, and the authors note findings should be validated in a larger study. The top 250 clones accounted for a significantly greater share of the repertoire in tumors than in blood (p = 0.039). Pairs of tumor regions showed greater repertoire overlap (mean 36%) than tumor-adjacent pairs (about 17%) or tumor-blood pairs (approximately 14%), which is consistent with antigen-driven expansion. Only the TCR beta chain was sequenced, which likely underestimates true repertoire diversity because unpaired alpha chains were not captured. Only about 7-25% of top clones were found in all five regions of a tumor, suggesting spatial heterogeneity of tumor-infiltrating T cells. Bulk unsorted samples precluded comparing CD4+ and CD8+ T cell repertoires.

Turning to this clonotype: The antigen this receptor binds is unknown. A read error may account for a junction end that differs from germline.

Total RNA and DNA were co-extracted without cell sorting from about 19-30 mg of bulk tissue using the AllPrep DNA/RNA mini kit. Between late 2015 and March 2016, a few patients in China with histopathologically diagnosed primary liver carcinoma had surgical resection. Patients had chronic HBV infection and were treatment-naive at sampling. Five spatially separated regions were sampled from each tumor: the superior, inferior, left-lateral and right-lateral poles, plus the tumor centre. Histology showed that every tumor sample contained more than 85% viable tumor cells. Each fresh piece of tumor and adjacent tissue was cut in two, with one half stored in RNAlater at -80 degrees C and the other half sent for histology. Starting from roughly 540 ng total RNA, TCRbeta-specific cDNA was produced by reverse transcription with a constant-region primer and ProtoScript II reverse transcriptase. TCRbeta libraries were built with three nested multiplex PCR rounds, a slightly modified ARM-PCR procedure. Sample barcodes and Illumina adapters were attached in a final 25-cycle PCR using Deep VentR polymerase. Amplicons of 200-500 bp were gel-purified with a QIAquick gel extraction kit before sequencing. An Illumina HiSeq 2500 was used to sequence the TCRbeta amplicons, generating 250-bp paired-end reads. On the authors' methods: Reads were quality-trimmed with Trimmomatic v0.33, and paired reads were merged with FLASH v1.2.11 to recover full CDR3 sequences. MiGEC v1.2.1b assigned V, D and J germline segments to the rearranged TCRbeta sequences. Clonotype statistics, along with Shannon-Wiener diversity indices, were calculated using VDJtools v1.0.0. To reduce sampling bias, subsequent analyses other than the diversity analysis used only the 250 most abundant clonotypes in each sample. TCRdb reran the public reads through fastp at Q25 and MiXCR, keeping productive beta chains. Rows are unified per CDR3 protein, each entry keeping the most common DNA and genes. The V and J calls and clone size come from TCRdb's table, not from the authors' own analysis. The sample table shows just under 55,000 distinct CDR3 sequences, and roughly 77% are seen once. About 25% of the sample comes from the top ten.

The sequencing input was liver tumor tissue from sampling region 2. The cell subset or site label for this specimen denotes: tumor region T2, inferior pole. The receptor was isolated from a man aged 35 to 55 with primary liver carcinoma and hepatitis B virus infection.

For the CDR3, the sequence is CASSIAGAYTEALF. The nucleotide sequence reads as follows: TGTGCCAGCAGCATAGCAGGGGCGTACACTGAAGCTTTGTTT. Rearrangement joined TRBV11-2 to TRBJ1-1; the D gene is possibly TRBD1, with 6 bases matching. According to the germline V gene, CDR1 reads SGHAT and CDR2 reads FQNNGV. The CDR3 sequence holds 14 residues, the cysteine and phenylalanine included. The only DNA kept is the CDR3, 42 bases in frame from the first base.